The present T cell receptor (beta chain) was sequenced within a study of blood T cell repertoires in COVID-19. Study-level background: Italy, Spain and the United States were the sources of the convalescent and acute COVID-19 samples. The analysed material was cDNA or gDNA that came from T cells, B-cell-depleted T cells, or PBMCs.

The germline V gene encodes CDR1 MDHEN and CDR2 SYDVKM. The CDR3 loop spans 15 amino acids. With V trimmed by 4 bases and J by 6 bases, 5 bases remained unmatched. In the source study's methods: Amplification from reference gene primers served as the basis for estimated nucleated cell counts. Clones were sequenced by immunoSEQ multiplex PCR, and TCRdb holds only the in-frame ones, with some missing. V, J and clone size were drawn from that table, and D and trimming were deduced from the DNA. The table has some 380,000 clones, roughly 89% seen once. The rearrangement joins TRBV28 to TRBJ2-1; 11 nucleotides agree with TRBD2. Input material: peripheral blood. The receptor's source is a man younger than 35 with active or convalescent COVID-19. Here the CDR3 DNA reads TGTGCCAGCAGTTCCATAGCGGGAGGGCCCAATGAGCAGTTCTTC. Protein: CASSSIAGGPNEQFF.